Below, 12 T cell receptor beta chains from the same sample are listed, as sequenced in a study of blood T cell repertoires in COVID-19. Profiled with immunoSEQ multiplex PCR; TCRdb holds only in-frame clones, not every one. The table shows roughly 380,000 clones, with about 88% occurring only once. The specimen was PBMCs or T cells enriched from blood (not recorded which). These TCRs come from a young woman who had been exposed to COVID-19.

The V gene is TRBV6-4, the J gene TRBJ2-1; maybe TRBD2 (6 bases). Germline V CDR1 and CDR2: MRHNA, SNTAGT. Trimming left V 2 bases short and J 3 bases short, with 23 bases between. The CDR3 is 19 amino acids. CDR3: CASSDPRRGGPVLYNEQFF. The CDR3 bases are TGTGCCAGCAGTGACCCCCGGCGAGGAGGGCCCGTACTCTACAATGAGCAGTTCTTC.

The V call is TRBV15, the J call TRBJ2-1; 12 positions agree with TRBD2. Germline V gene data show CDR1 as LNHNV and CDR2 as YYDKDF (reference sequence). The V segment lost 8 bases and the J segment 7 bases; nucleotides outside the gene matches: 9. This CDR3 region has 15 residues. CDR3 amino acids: CATQTSSGRGNEQFF. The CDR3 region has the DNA TGTGCCACCCAAACATCTAGCGGGAGGGGGAATGAGCAGTTCTTC.

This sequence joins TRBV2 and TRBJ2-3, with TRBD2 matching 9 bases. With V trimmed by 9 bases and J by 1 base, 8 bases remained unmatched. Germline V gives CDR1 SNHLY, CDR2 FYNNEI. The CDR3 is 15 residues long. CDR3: CASHLAGGGTDTQYF. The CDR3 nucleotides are TGTGCCAGTCACCTGGCGGGAGGGGGCACAGATACGCAGTATTTT.

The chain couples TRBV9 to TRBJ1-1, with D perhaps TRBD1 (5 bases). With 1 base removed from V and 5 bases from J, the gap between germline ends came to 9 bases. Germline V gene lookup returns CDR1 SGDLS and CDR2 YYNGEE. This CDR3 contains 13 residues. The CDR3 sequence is CASSVQGWTEAFF. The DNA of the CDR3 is TGTGCCAGCAGCGTACAGGGTTGGACTGAAGCTTTCTTT. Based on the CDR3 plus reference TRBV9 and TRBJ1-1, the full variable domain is DSGVTQTPKHLITATGQRVTLRCSPRSGDLSVYWYQQSLDQGLQFLIQYYNGEERAKGNILERFSAQQFPDLHSELNLSSLELGDSALYFCASSVQGWTEAFFGQGTRLTVV.

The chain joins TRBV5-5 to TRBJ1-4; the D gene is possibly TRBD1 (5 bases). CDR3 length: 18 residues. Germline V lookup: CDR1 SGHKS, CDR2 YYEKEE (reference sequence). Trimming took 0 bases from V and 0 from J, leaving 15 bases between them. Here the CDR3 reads CASSLGHRLIATNEKLFF. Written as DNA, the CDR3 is TGTGCCAGCAGCTTGGGCCACAGGTTAATCGCAACTAATGAAAAACTGTTTTTT.

The CDR3 bases are TGTGCCAGCAGTGAATGGGGGGATAATCAGCCCCAGCATTTT. This gives the protein CASSEWGDNQPQHF. This rearrangement joins TRBV25-1 to TRBJ1-5; tentatively, D is TRBD1 (5 bases). This CDR3 has 14 residues. V lost 1 base, J lost 4 bases, and 8 bases lay in between. Germline CDR1 reads MGHDK; CDR2 reads SYGVNS.

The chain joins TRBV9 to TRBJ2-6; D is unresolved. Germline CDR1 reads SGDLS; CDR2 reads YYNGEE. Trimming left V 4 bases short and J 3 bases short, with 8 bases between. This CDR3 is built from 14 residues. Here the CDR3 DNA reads TGTGCCAGCAGCATACGAGATGGGGCCAACGTCCTGACTTTC. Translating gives CASSIRDGANVLTF.

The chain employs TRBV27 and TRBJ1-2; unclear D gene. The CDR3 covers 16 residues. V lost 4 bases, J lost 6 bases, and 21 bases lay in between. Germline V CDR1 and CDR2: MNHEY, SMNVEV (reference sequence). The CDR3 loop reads CASSSLQEGISNGYTF. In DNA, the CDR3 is TGTGCCAGCAGTTCGCTTCAGGAGGGAATAAGTAATGGCTACACCTTC.

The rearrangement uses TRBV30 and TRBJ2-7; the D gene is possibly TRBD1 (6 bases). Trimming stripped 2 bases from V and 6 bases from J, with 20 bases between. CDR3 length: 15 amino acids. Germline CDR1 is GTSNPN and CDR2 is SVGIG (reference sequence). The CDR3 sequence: CAWSPLKGTMTEQYF. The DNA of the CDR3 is TGTGCCTGGAGTCCCCTCAAGGGGACAATGACCGAGCAGTACTTC.

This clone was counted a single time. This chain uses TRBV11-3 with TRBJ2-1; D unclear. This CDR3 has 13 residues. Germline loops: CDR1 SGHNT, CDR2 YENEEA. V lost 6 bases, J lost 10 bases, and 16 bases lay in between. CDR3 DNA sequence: TGTGCCAGCAGGCTACAAATTGCTAGAGAGCAGTTCTTC. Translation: CASRLQIAREQFF.

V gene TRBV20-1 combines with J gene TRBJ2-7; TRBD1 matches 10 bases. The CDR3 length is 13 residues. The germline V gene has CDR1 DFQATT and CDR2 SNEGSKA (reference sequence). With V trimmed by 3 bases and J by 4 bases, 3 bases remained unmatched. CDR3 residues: CSASRDRGYEQYF. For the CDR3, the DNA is TGCAGTGCTAGTAGGGACAGGGGATACGAGCAGTACTTC.

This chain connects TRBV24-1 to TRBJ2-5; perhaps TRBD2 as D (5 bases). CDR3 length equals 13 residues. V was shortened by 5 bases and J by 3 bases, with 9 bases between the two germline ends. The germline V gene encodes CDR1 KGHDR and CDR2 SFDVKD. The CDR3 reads CATSATGKETQYF. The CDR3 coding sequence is TGTGCCACCAGTGCGACCGGGAAAGAGACCCAGTACTTC.